This TCR beta chain was sequenced during a study of blood T cell repertoires in COVID-19. As for the study in general: The analysed material was cDNA or gDNA that came from T cells, B-cell-depleted T cells, or PBMCs.

In its sample, this clone was seen a few times. Under the authors' procedure: Using reference gene primer amplification, nucleated cell counts were estimated. The table came from immunoSEQ multiplex PCR; TCRdb's copy has only in-frame clones and leaves some out. V and J calls and clone size are those listed in that table; D and trimming were worked out from the DNA. The data hold fewer than 250,000 clones, with 76% observed a single time. Participants came from roughly 25 US areas, aged roughly 18 to 95 years. Cohorts were determined from participant-reported clinical history. The clonotype comes from a woman aged 45 to 65 with acute COVID-19. Sequencing used PBMCs or T cells enriched from blood (not recorded which).

Here the CDR3 reads CASSTRQGNSGANVLTF. CDR3 in DNA: TGTGCCAGTAGTACGAGACAGGGGAATTCCGGGGCCAACGTCCTGACTTTC. The rearrangement uses TRBV19 and TRBJ2-6; TRBD1 aligns across 8 bases. The CDR3 runs 17 residues. CDR1 and CDR2 (germline): LNHDA, SQIVND (reference sequence). The V segment lost 4 bases and the J segment 4 bases; nucleotides outside the gene matches: 9.